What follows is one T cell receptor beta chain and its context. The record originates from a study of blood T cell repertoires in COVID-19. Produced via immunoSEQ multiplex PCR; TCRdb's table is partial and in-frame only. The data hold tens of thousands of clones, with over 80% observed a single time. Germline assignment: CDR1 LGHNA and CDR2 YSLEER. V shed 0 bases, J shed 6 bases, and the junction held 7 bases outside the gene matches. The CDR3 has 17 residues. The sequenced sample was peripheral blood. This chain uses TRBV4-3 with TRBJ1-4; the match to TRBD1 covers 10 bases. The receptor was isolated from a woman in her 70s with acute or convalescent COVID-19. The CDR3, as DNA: TGCGCCAGCAGCCAAGATCTCCCCGGGACAGGGGATGAAAAACTGTTTTTT. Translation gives CASSQDLPGTGDEKLFF.